The 26 T cell receptor beta chains reported below all come from one sample, sequenced in a study of beta chain features in type 1 diabetes (dated by TCRdb to 2016 to 2019). Libraries came from the immunoSEQ multiplex PCR assay. The entire isolated RNA was reverse transcribed using the High Capacity cDNA Reverse Transcription Kit, and thus expressed TCRB transcripts were sequenced. Not all clones reach the TCRdb copy of this immuneACCESS table, which keeps in-frame sequences only. Checked studies attribute under half of the gap to unresolved V genes and leave the rest unexplained. The sample table shows hundreds of thousands of clones, and less than 20% are seen once. Approximately 0.087% of the sample comes from the top ten. Sequencing input: naive CD4+ T cells from blood. The sample's cell subset or site label, in plain terms: true naive CD4+ T cells. The receptor source for this set is a man between 18 and 29 years old in good health.

This clone was observed a handful of times. V gene TRBV6-5 combines with J gene TRBJ2-2, with unresolved D. This CDR3 spans 15 amino acids. Trimming took 2 bases from V and 0 from J, leaving 7 bases between them. In germline, CDR1 is MNHEY, CDR2 SVGAGI. The CDR3: CASSYRFPNTGELFF. For the CDR3, the DNA is TGTGCCAGCAGTTACAGGTTTCCGAACACCGGGGAGCTGTTTTTT.

Turning to this clone: The sample contains more than one DNA sequence encoding this CDR3. The chain couples TRBV5-1 to TRBJ2-7, with a tentative D call TRBD2 (7 bases). The CDR3 totals 15 residues. V dropped 2 bases and J dropped 1 base, with 13 bases sitting between them. CDR1 and CDR2 (germline): SGHRS, YFSETQ. CDR3 sequence reads: CASSFVGGPSYEQYF. For the CDR3, the DNA is TGCGCCAGCAGCTTTGTCGGGGGGCCGTCCTACGAGCAGTACTTC.

This clone was recorded a few times. The identical CDR3 is also encoded by other nucleotide sequences in the sample. The chain uses TRBV18 and TRBJ2-7; no clear D. The CDR3 totals 13 residues. Trimming left V 2 bases short and J 3 bases short, with 8 bases between. Germline V gene data show CDR1 as KGHSH and CDR2 as LQKENI. CDR3 DNA sequence: TGTGCCAGCTCACCAGCCGAGAGCTACGAGCAGTACTTC. Protein sequence: CASSPAESYEQYF.

The rearrangement uses TRBV28 and TRBJ2-1; no definite D call. Germline V gene lookup returns CDR1 MDHEN and CDR2 SYDVKM. The CDR3 is made up of 16 amino acids. Trimming pared 3 bases from V and 0 bases from J, leaving 12 bases between. CDR3 coding DNA: TGTGCCAGCAGTTTTCACTTCCCGAGCTCCTACAATGAGCAGTTCTTC. It encodes CASSFHFPSSYNEQFF.

This clone was counted a few times. This chain links TRBV13 with TRBJ2-7; weak D call: TRBD1 (5 bases). CDR1 is PRHDT, CDR2 FYEKMQ, per germline (reference sequence). Trimming left V 5 bases short and J 5 bases short, with 16 bases between. This CDR3 has 14 amino acids. CDR3 sequence: CASSRLAGRNEQYF. The CDR3 nucleotides read TGTGCCAGCAGCCGGTTGGCAGGGCGCAACGAGCAGTACTTC.

The J gene is TRBJ2-1, the V gene TRBV6-6, with D tentatively TRBD1 (5 bases). Germline V lookup: CDR1 MNHNY, CDR2 SVGAGI (reference sequence). V lost 3 bases, J lost 10 bases, and 7 bases lay in between. This CDR3 comprises 11 residues. The CDR3 loop is CASSYKGEQFF. In DNA, the CDR3 is TGTGCCAGCAGTTATAAGGGGGAGCAGTTCTTC.

CDR3 bases: TGCAGCGTACTGACAGGGATTAGCTCTGGAAACACCATATATTTT. Translation: CSVLTGISSGNTIYF. The chain links TRBV29-1 to TRBJ1-3, with TRBD1 identical over 7 bases. Trimming took 6 bases from V and 0 from J; bases not matched to a gene: 8. Germline V gene data show CDR1 as SQVTM and CDR2 as ANQGSEA. The CDR3 is made up of 15 amino acids.

V usage is TRBV6-5 and J usage is TRBJ2-5; D gene uncertain. This CDR3 contains 13 residues. Per the germline V gene, CDR1 is MNHEY and CDR2 is SVGAGI. The V end was cut by 3 bases, the J end by 5 bases, with 10 bases between. The CDR3 DNA follows: TGTGCCAGCAGTTATAGCATCGGGGAGACCCAGTACTTC. It is translated as CASSYSIGETQYF.

This chain connects TRBV7-9 to TRBJ2-6; a possible D gene is TRBD1 (5 bases). V was clipped by 2 bases and J by 1 base, with 6 bases between them. This CDR3 has 15 amino acids. The V gene's germline CDR1 is SEHNR and CDR2 FQNEAQ (reference sequence). CDR3 region: CASSLRGSGANVLTF. CDR3 bases: TGTGCCAGCAGCTTAAGGGGTTCTGGGGCCAACGTCCTGACTTTC.

This clone has more than one count but fewer than ten. No conserved phenylalanine or tryptophan ends this CDR3, so it is likely a read error. The DNA is left out, because the CDR3 cannot be placed on it with certainty; the CDR3 is given as TCRdb lists it. This chain uses TRBV15 with TRBJ1-3; TRBD1 reflects the table's D call only, with no check against the DNA. Germline-derived CDR1 and CDR2 are LNHNV and YYDKDF (reference sequence). Inclusive of both ends, the CDR3 amounts to 14 amino acids. CDR3 region: CATSRDIGQPGSFA.

This clone occurred a few times. The chain is built from TRBV29-1 and TRBJ2-3, with D possibly being TRBD1 (6 bases). The V end lost 2 bases, the J end lost 0 bases, and 30 bases lay between the germline ends. The CDR3 length is 21 residues. CDR1 is SQVTM, CDR2 ANQGSEA, per germline. The CDR3 protein is CSVERVPVGTQTKTSTDTQYF. Written as DNA, the CDR3 is TGCAGCGTTGAAAGGGTCCCGGTAGGGACACAAACTAAAACTAGCACAGATACGCAGTATTTT.

V and J are TRBV18 and TRBJ2-7, with D tentatively TRBD1 (6 bases). The CDR3 spans 14 residues. CDR1 is KGHSH, CDR2 LQKENI, per germline. V was clipped by 5 bases and J by 1 base, with 12 bases between them. The CDR3 sequence is CASSFGGASYEQYF. CDR3 in DNA: TGTGCCAGCTCATTTGGGGGCGCTTCCTACGAGCAGTACTTC.

The V gene is TRBV18, the J gene TRBJ1-6; 7 nucleotides line up with TRBD1. The CDR3 is 13 residues long. The J segment lost 7 bases and the V segment lost 3 bases, leaving 0 bases of the junction unmatched. Germline values: CDR1 KGHSH, CDR2 LQKENI. This CDR3 reads CASSPDRNSPLHF. The CDR3 DNA reads TGTGCCAGCTCACCGGACAGGAATTCACCCCTCCACTTT.

This clone was counted a few times. This sample includes further DNA sequences coding for the same CDR3. This chain connects TRBV29-1 to TRBJ2-1, with 12 bases that match TRBD2. The ends lost 7 bases at V and 2 bases at J; junction bases unmatched: 3. The CDR3 covers 14 residues. CDR1 and CDR2 from the germline V gene are SQVTM and ANQGSEA. DNA for the CDR3: TGCAGCGCAAGGACTAGCGGGACCTACAATGAGCAGTTCTTC. Translating gives CSARTSGTYNEQFF.

V gene TRBV28 combines with J gene TRBJ2-1; TRBD1 agrees at 7 bases. Per the germline V gene, CDR1 is MDHEN and CDR2 is SYDVKM. V was pared by 5 bases and J by 7 bases, with 11 bases of the junction left unmatched. The CDR3 consists of 15 residues. The CDR3 region has the DNA TGTGCCAGCAGTAAACCTACAGGGGTTCGAAATGAGCAGTTCTTC. This codes for CASSKPTGVRNEQFF. Together with reference TRBV28 and TRBJ2-1, the CDR3 gives the full variable domain: DVKVTQSSRYLVKRTGEKVFLECVQDMDHENMFWYRQDPGLGLRLIYFSYDVKMKEKGDIPEGYSVSREKKERFSLILESASTNQTSMYLCASSKPTGVRNEQFFGPGTRLTVL.

The chain is built from TRBV19 and TRBJ2-7; possibly TRBD1 or TRBD2 for D (5 bases each). CDR3 size: 14 residues. V lost 10 bases, J lost 0 bases, and 16 bases lay in between. The germline CDR1 and CDR2 sequences are LNHDA and SQIVND (reference sequence). Written as DNA, the CDR3 is TGTGCCACCTCCGAGACAGCGGTCTCCTACGAGCAGTACTTC. Translating gives CATSETAVSYEQYF.

As regards this clone: Distinct nucleotide sequences in the sample also encode this CDR3. The chain carries TRBV6-5 and TRBJ2-3, with D tentatively TRBD2 (6 bases). The CDR3 has 15 residues. The germline V gene has CDR1 MNHEY and CDR2 SVGAGI. V lost 0 bases and J lost 4, with 11 bases in between. Written as DNA, the CDR3 is TGTGCCAGCAGTTACTCGGGGGGTTCGGCAGATACGCAGTATTTT. This codes for CASSYSGGSADTQYF.

The chain couples TRBV7-8 to TRBJ2-6; D is unresolved. The germline V gene has CDR1 SGHVS and CDR2 FQNEAQ. V was shortened by 3 bases and J by 0 bases, with 3 bases between the two germline ends. The CDR3 runs 14 residues. CDR3 in DNA: TGTGCCAGCAGCTTGAGCTCTGGGGCCAACGTCCTGACTTTC. Protein sequence: CASSLSSGANVLTF.

This rearrangement joins TRBV23-1 to TRBJ2-7; 13 bases are a match to TRBD2. TRBV23-1 carries the ORF label, with uncertain function. The V and J ends lost 7 bases and 4 bases, in that order; junction bases with no gene match: 16. CDR3 length: 18 amino acids. CDR3: CASIIPWTSGSRRYEQYF. CDR3 coding DNA: TGCGCCAGCATTATCCCCTGGACTAGCGGGAGCCGTAGGTACGAGCAGTACTTC.

The chain combines TRBV7-9 with TRBJ1-1; D possibly corresponds to TRBD1 (5 bases). This CDR3 spans 14 amino acids. Germline CDR1 reads SEHNR; CDR2 reads FQNEAQ (reference sequence). V lost 1 base to trimming and J lost 7 bases, with 13 bases between them. The CDR3 region has the DNA TGTGCCAGCAGCTTAGAAGGTAGGGGCTATGAAGCTTTCTTT. This codes for CASSLEGRGYEAFF. Drawing the rest from reference TRBV7-9 and TRBJ1-1, the complete variable domain is DTGVSQNPRHKITKRGQNVTFRCDPISEHNRLYWYRQTLGQGPEFLTYFQNEAQLEKSRLLSDRFSAERPKGSFSTLEIQRTEQGDSAMYLCASSLEGRGYEAFFGQGTRLTVV.

Only a few counts were recorded for this clone. The CDR3 sequence is CASSLTGFYEQYF. The CDR3 DNA reads TGTGCCAGCAGCTTAACAGGGTTTTACGAGCAGTACTTC. The chain joins TRBV7-8 to TRBJ2-7; TRBD1 might be the D (6 bases). The length of the CDR3 is 13 residues. The germline CDR1 and CDR2 sequences are SGHVS and FQNEAQ. Trimming removed 2 bases from V and 4 bases from J, with 9 bases in between.

The chain is built from TRBV11-3 and TRBJ2-3; D possibly corresponds to TRBD1 (5 bases). V shed 5 bases and J shed 2 bases, with 8 bases lying between them. The CDR3 runs 13 residues. In germline, CDR1 is SGHNT, CDR2 YENEEA. In DNA form, the CDR3 reads TGTGCCAGCAGCACGGACAACACAGATACGCAGTATTTT. It yields the protein CASSTDNTDTQYF.

The chain links TRBV7-9 to TRBJ2-7; the match to TRBD2 covers 7 bases. Germline CDR1 is SEHNR and CDR2 is FQNEAQ (reference sequence). V lost 1 base and J lost 6; bases outside the gene matches: 6. The CDR3 is 14 residues long. CDR3 nucleotides: TGTGCCAGCAGCTTAGGTTGGACTAGTTCCGAGCAGTACTTC. Translating it yields CASSLGWTSSEQYF.

There are a few counts of this clone. V is TRBV28 and J is TRBJ2-7; 7 bases match TRBD2. Unmatched junction bases numbered 5, after V lost 3 bases and J lost 9 bases. This CDR3 is 12 amino acids long. In germline, CDR1 is MDHEN, CDR2 SYDVKM. CDR3 protein: CASSFSGTGQYF. As DNA, the CDR3 is TGTGCCAGCAGTTTCAGCGGGACGGGGCAGTACTTC.

This sequence joins TRBV15 and TRBJ2-6; D is undetermined. The CDR3 covers 17 residues. Germline CDR1 reads LNHNV; CDR2 reads YYDKDF (reference sequence). Trimming stripped 0 bases from V and 0 bases from J, with 9 bases between. This chain's CDR3 is CATSREGRSSGANVLTF. The CDR3 DNA is TGTGCCACCAGCAGAGAAGGCCGGAGCTCTGGGGCCAACGTCCTGACTTTC.

In its sample, this clone was seen a few times. The chain links TRBV7-3 to TRBJ2-1; 10 nucleotides agree with TRBD1. The CDR3 is 17 residues long. V was clipped by 4 bases and J by 4 bases; unmatched bases: 10. CDR1 is SGHTA, CDR2 FQGTGA, per germline. CDR3 residues: CASSSQTGTGAYNEQFF. DNA of the CDR3: TGTGCCAGCAGCTCACAGACCGGGACAGGGGCTTACAATGAGCAGTTCTTC. The full variable domain, rest sourced from reference TRBV7-3 and TRBJ2-1, is GAGVSQTPSNKVTEKGKYVELRCDPISGHTALYWYRQSLGQGPEFLIYFQGTGAADDSGLPNDRFFAVRPEGSVSTLKIQRTERGDSAVYLCASSSQTGTGAYNEQFFGPGTRLTVL.